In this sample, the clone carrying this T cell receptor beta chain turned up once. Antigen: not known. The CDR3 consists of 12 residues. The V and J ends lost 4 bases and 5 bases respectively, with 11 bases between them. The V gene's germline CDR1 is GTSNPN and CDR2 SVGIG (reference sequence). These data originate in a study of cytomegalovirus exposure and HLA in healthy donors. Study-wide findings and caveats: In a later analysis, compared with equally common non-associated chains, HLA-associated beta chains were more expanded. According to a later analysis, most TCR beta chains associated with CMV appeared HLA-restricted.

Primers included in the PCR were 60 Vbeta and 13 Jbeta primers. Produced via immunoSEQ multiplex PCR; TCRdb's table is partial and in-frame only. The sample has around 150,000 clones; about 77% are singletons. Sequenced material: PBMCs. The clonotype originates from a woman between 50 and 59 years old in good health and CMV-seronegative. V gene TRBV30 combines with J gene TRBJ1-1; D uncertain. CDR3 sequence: CAWNRPGTEAFF. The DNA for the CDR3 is TGTGCCTGGAACAGACCGGGGACTGAAGCTTTCTTT.